The 32 T cell receptor beta chains below come from one sample, sequenced in a study of OX40 agonist ivuxolimab in advanced cancers. Profiling relied on immunoSEQ multiplex PCR, and the TCRdb table lists in-frame clones only, not all of them. The sample includes 100,000 or so clones, about 92% seen only once; the top ten take 3% to 4%. Specimen: CD4+ or CD8+ T cells sorted from blood, collected in a trial of the OX40 agonist ivuxolimab. The source of these receptors is an adult with an advanced solid tumor such as melanoma, head and neck, liver or kidney cancer.

The CDR3 region is CASSPVGGGEGYTF. The CDR3 nucleotides are TGTGCCAGCAGCCCCGTGGGCGGGGGAGAAGGCTACACCTTC. The J gene is TRBJ1-2, the V gene TRBV5-4; weak D call: TRBD1 (5 bases). Germline V CDR1 and CDR2: SGHNT, YYREEE (reference sequence). The CDR3 totals 14 residues. The V and J ends lost 4 bases and 8 bases respectively, with 18 bases between them. The variable domain in full, with the rest retrieved from reference TRBV5-4 and TRBJ1-2, is ETGVTQSPTHLIKTRGQQVTLRCSSQSGHNTVSWYQQALGQGPQFIFQYYREEENGRGNFPPRFSGLQFPNYSSELNVNALELDDSALYLCASSPVGGGEGYTFGSGTRLTVV.

The chain has TRBV5-6 and TRBJ2-7; a weak D match, TRBD2 (5 bases). CDR3 length: 13 amino acids. Trimming cost V 5 bases and J 5 bases, with 14 bases left between them. Per germline, CDR1 SGHDT and CDR2 YYEEEE. The CDR3 protein is CASRDFKYHEQYF. CDR3 coding DNA: TGTGCCAGCAGGGACTTCAAGTACCACGAGCAGTACTTC.

The genes are TRBV5-5 and TRBJ2-7; D is unclear. Germline assignment: CDR1 SGHKS and CDR2 YYEKEE (reference sequence). Trimming shortened V by 4 bases and J by 3 bases, and 8 bases separated the two germline ends. The CDR3 contains 12 residues. The CDR3 is CASSHTNYEQYF. In DNA form, the CDR3 reads TGTGCCAGCAGCCATACTAACTACGAGCAGTACTTC.

The chain uses TRBV5-5 and TRBJ1-4, with D tentatively TRBD1 (6 bases). Looked up from germline, CDR1 is SGHKS and CDR2 is YYEKEE (reference sequence). CDR3 length: 17 residues. Trimming cost V 2 bases and J 0 bases, with 14 bases left between them. In DNA form, the CDR3 reads TGTGCCAGCAGCTTAAGGGCTACAGGGTCAACTAATGAAAAACTGTTTTTT. Translated, it gives CASSLRATGSTNEKLFF.

This clone appeared a single time. The chain combines TRBV4-2 with TRBJ2-7; D not certain. In germline, CDR1 is LGHNA, CDR2 YNFKEQ. The V end lost 0 bases, the J end lost 5 bases, and 11 bases lay between the germline ends. This CDR3 spans 14 amino acids. Here the CDR3 reads CASSQDLSANEQYF. CDR3 nucleotides: TGTGCCAGCAGCCAAGATTTGAGCGCCAACGAGCAGTACTTC.

The chain has TRBV5-1 and TRBJ2-3; no definite D call. The CDR3 contains 14 residues. The germline gives CDR1 SGHRS, CDR2 YFSETQ. The ends were cut back, 0 bases at V and 4 bases at J, with 9 bases in the middle. The CDR3: CASSLGFGPDTQYF. The CDR3 region has the DNA TGCGCCAGCAGCTTGGGGTTCGGGCCAGATACGCAGTATTTT.

The chain is built from TRBV27 and TRBJ2-7, with TRBD1 as a possible D gene (5 bases). V gave up 8 bases and J gave up 2 bases, with 13 bases separating them. The CDR3 consists of 13 residues. Looked up from germline, CDR1 is MNHEY and CDR2 is SMNVEV (reference sequence). In DNA, the CDR3 is TGTGCCAGCGCCTCGACAGTGACCTACGAGCAGTACTTC. Translated, it gives CASASTVTYEQYF.

The sample holds one count of this clone. CDR3 loop: CASSSGLGSSTDTQYF. CDR3 bases: TGTGCCAGCAGCTCGGGTCTAGGCTCTAGCACAGATACGCAGTATTTT. The chain links TRBV7-6 to TRBJ2-3; D gene ambiguous. Germline lookup yields CDR1 SGHVS and CDR2 FNYEAQ. The V gene lost 4 bases and the J gene lost 0 bases, with 14 bases spanning the gap. This CDR3 contains 16 residues.

There are a few counts of this clone. The gene calls are TRBV19 and TRBJ2-7; D may correspond to TRBD1 or TRBD2 (7 bases each). CDR1 LNHDA and CDR2 SQIVND come from the germline V gene (reference sequence). V lost 3 bases and J 6 bases, leaving 12 bases between the germline ends. The CDR3 sequence is 13 residues long. CDR3 region: CASSISRGGEQYF. Here the CDR3 DNA reads TGTGCCAGTAGTATCAGCAGGGGGGGCGAGCAGTACTTC.

This clone was picked up a small number of times. V and J are TRBV6-4 and TRBJ1-1; D gene ambiguous. Per the germline V gene, CDR1 is MRHNA and CDR2 is SNTAGT. The CDR3 is made up of 14 amino acids. V shed 2 bases and J shed 0 bases, with 7 bases lying between them. CDR3 nucleotide sequence: TGTGCCAGCAGTGACGGCAGCTTGAACACTGAAGCTTTCTTT. This gives the protein CASSDGSLNTEAFF.

The chain is built from TRBV25-1 and TRBJ1-1, with D possibly matching TRBD1 (6 bases). Germline V gene data show CDR1 as MGHDK and CDR2 as SYGVNS. Trimming removed 10 bases at V and 10 bases at J, with 16 bases between. The CDR3 runs to 11 residues. The DNA of the CDR3 is TGTGCCACCCTCCGGGGGCGACTAGCTTTCTTT. Its translation is CATLRGRLAFF.

The chain joins TRBV6-5 to TRBJ1-5; D is undetermined. The germline V gene encodes CDR1 MNHEY and CDR2 SVGAGI. The CDR3 is 15 amino acids. V dropped 6 bases and J dropped 4 bases, with 16 bases sitting between them. As DNA, the CDR3 is TGTGCCAGCAGCTCTAGCATAATGGGTAATCAGCCCCAGCATTTT. The encoded protein is CASSSSIMGNQPQHF.

This chain links TRBV10-2 with TRBJ1-1; TRBD1 matches at 8 bases. V shed 8 bases, J shed 6 bases, and the junction held 11 bases outside the gene matches. CDR3 length: 14 residues. CDR1 is WSHSY, CDR2 SAAADI, per germline. CDR3 sequence (DNA): TGCGCCAGCCGGGGGACAGGAGGTTTGGCTGAAGCTTTCTTT. It encodes CASRGTGGLAEAFF.

The rearrangement links TRBV28 to TRBJ1-5; tentatively, D is TRBD1 (5 bases). This CDR3 comprises 15 residues. V shed 3 bases and J shed 3 bases, with 12 bases lying between them. Per germline, CDR1 MDHEN and CDR2 SYDVKM. CDR3 residues: CASSFPPGYNQPQHF. CDR3 bases: TGTGCCAGCAGTTTCCCTCCAGGGTACAATCAGCCCCAGCATTTT.

The rearrangement joins TRBV13 to TRBJ2-5; D not resolved. V was cut by 5 bases and J by 1 base, with 8 bases left in between. Germline CDR1 PRHDT, CDR2 FYEKMQ (reference sequence). This CDR3 spans 13 amino acids. CDR3 sequence (DNA): TGTGCCAGCAGCCTTGGGATCCAAGAGACCCAGTACTTC. It codes for CASSLGIQETQYF.

The chain carries TRBV20-1 and TRBJ2-5; no clear D. The length of the CDR3 is 11 residues. Germline V gene sequence: CDR1 DFQATT, CDR2 SNEGSKA (reference sequence). V was shortened by 3 bases and J by 0 bases, with 2 bases between the two germline ends. The CDR3 loop reads CSARDQETQYF. The DNA of the CDR3 is TGCAGTGCTAGGGACCAAGAGACCCAGTACTTC.

This chain uses TRBV11-2 with TRBJ1-1, with D possibly TRBD1 on 5 matching bases. This CDR3 region has 17 residues. CDR1 is SGHAT and CDR2 is FQNNGV in the germline V gene. The V end lost 2 bases, the J end lost 0 bases, and 16 bases lay between the germline ends. The CDR3 nucleotides read TGTGCCAGCAGCTTATGGCAGGGACGGGGCATGAACACTGAAGCTTTCTTT. Its translation: CASSLWQGRGMNTEAFF.

J is TRBJ2-6 and V is TRBV11-2; D call uncertain. The CDR3 covers 19 residues. The germline CDR1 and CDR2 sequences are SGHAT and FQNNGV. V gave up 0 bases and J gave up 1 base, with 16 bases separating them. CDR3 in amino acids: CASSLDWKGKVSGANVLTF. CDR3 nucleotides: TGTGCCAGCAGCTTAGATTGGAAAGGGAAGGTATCTGGGGCCAACGTCCTGACTTTC. Using reference TRBV11-2 and TRBJ2-6 for the parts outside the CDR3, the full variable domain is EAGVAQSPRYKIIEKRQSVAFWCNPISGHATLYWYQQILGQGPKLLIQFQNNGVVDDSQLPKDRFSAERLKGVDSTLKIQPAKLEDSAVYLCASSLDWKGKVSGANVLTFGAGSRLTVL.

J is TRBJ2-7 and V is TRBV30; TRBD1 matches 9 bases. This CDR3 is 12 amino acids long. V gave up 5 bases and J gave up 4 bases; unmatched junction bases: 3. CDR1 GTSNPN and CDR2 SVGIG come from the germline V gene (reference sequence). This CDR3 reads CAWGQGRYEQYF. The CDR3 DNA is TGTGCCTGGGGACAGGGGCGGTACGAGCAGTACTTC.

The V call is TRBV5-1, the J call TRBJ2-2; 10 bases agree with TRBD2. The CDR3 is 19 amino acids. Germline CDR1 and CDR2: SGHRS and YFSETQ. V gave up 5 bases and J gave up 0 bases; unmatched junction bases: 13. CDR3 sequence (DNA): TGCGCCAGCAGGTTTCATACCAGAGGACTAGCGGCGAACACCGGGGAGCTGTTTTTT. It encodes CASRFHTRGLAANTGELFF. The variable domain in full, with the rest retrieved from reference TRBV5-1 and TRBJ2-2, is KAGVTQTPRYLIKTRGQQVTLSCSPISGHRSVSWYQQTPGQGLQFLFEYFSETQRNKGNFPGRFSGRQFSNSRSEMNVSTLELGDSALYLCASRFHTRGLAANTGELFFGEGSRLTVL.

The rearrangement uses TRBV9 and TRBJ2-1, with D possibly called TRBD1 or TRBD2 (6 bases each). V lost 3 bases and J 8 bases, leaving 12 bases between the germline ends. The length of the CDR3 is 13 residues. Germline V gene sequence: CDR1 SGDLS, CDR2 YYNGEE. The CDR3: CASSGGADYEQFF. CDR3 nucleotide sequence: TGTGCCAGCAGCGGGGGGGCCGACTATGAGCAGTTCTTC.

The rearrangement uses TRBV11-2 and TRBJ2-7; D gene unclear. The germline V gene encodes CDR1 SGHAT and CDR2 FQNNGV. The germline V and J ends were trimmed by 0 bases and 0 bases, with 15 bases remaining between them. CDR3 length equals 17 residues. The CDR3 region is CASSLDMWEPLSYEQYF. The CDR3 nucleotides read TGTGCCAGCAGCTTAGATATGTGGGAACCCCTCTCCTACGAGCAGTACTTC. The full variable domain, rest sourced from reference TRBV11-2 and TRBJ2-7, is EAGVAQSPRYKIIEKRQSVAFWCNPISGHATLYWYQQILGQGPKLLIQFQNNGVVDDSQLPKDRFSAERLKGVDSTLKIQPAKLEDSAVYLCASSLDMWEPLSYEQYFGPGTRLTVT.

This chain connects TRBV4-1 to TRBJ2-7; D not resolved. There are 15 residues in the CDR3. The germline V gene has CDR1 MGHRA and CDR2 YSYEKL. Trimming cost V 3 bases and J 0 bases, with 12 bases left between them. The CDR3 nucleotides are TGCGCCAGCAGCCAGGTAGAGGACGGCTCCTACGAGCAGTACTTC. Its protein product is CASSQVEDGSYEQYF.

The J gene is TRBJ1-1, the V gene TRBV11-2, with 7 positions matching TRBD1. The CDR3 has 15 amino acids. V dropped 3 bases and J dropped 6; count of bases not matched to a gene: 10. Germline V gives CDR1 SGHAT, CDR2 FQNNGV. Here the CDR3 DNA reads TGTGCCAGCAGCTTGTTTTTCGGCCAGGGGGCTGAAGCTTTCTTT. Protein: CASSLFFGQGAEAFF.

The V and J genes are TRBV9 and TRBJ2-3; 10 nucleotides align to TRBD2. The germline gives CDR1 SGDLS, CDR2 YYNGEE. This CDR3 region has 15 residues. J gave up 6 bases and V 3 bases, and 7 bases lay outside the gene matches. The CDR3 nucleotides read TGTGCCAGCAGCGGGAGCGGGAGGGCCTTGGATACGCAGTATTTT. Its translation is CASSGSGRALDTQYF.

The rearrangement links TRBV7-3 to TRBJ2-1; 11 bases fit TRBD2. The J segment lost 4 bases and the V segment lost 1 base, leaving 12 bases of the junction unmatched. The V gene's germline CDR1 is SGHTA and CDR2 FQGTGA. The CDR3 contains 19 residues. The CDR3: CASSLRASGRIPRYNEQFF. The DNA of the CDR3 is TGTGCCAGCAGCTTAAGGGCTAGCGGGAGGATACCTAGGTACAATGAGCAGTTCTTC.

The chain uses TRBV5-1 and TRBJ2-5, with no clear D. The CDR3 covers 19 residues. Trimming shortened V by 1 base and J by 2 bases, and 24 bases separated the two germline ends. Germline V gene sequence: CDR1 SGHRS, CDR2 YFSETQ. Written as DNA, the CDR3 is TGCGCCAGCAGCTTGCTCTCCCCAGTGTACGGCGCGTCGCAAGAGACCCAGTACTTC. The encoded protein is CASSLLSPVYGASQETQYF. Full variable domain (rest looked up from reference TRBV5-1 and TRBJ2-5): KAGVTQTPRYLIKTRGQQVTLSCSPISGHRSVSWYQQTPGQGLQFLFEYFSETQRNKGNFPGRFSGRQFSNSRSEMNVSTLELGDSALYLCASSLLSPVYGASQETQYFGPGTRLLVL.

The V and J genes are TRBV11-2 and TRBJ2-7, with a tentative D call TRBD1 (6 bases). This CDR3 region has 15 residues. V lost 3 bases, J lost 0 bases, and 12 bases lay in between. Looked up from germline, CDR1 is SGHAT and CDR2 is FQNNGV. The CDR3 here is CASSFFTGLSYEQYF. CDR3 DNA sequence: TGTGCCAGCAGCTTTTTTACAGGGCTCTCCTACGAGCAGTACTTC.

The chain recombines TRBV19 with TRBJ1-1; no clear D. Germline V CDR1 and CDR2: LNHDA, SQIVND (reference sequence). Between the trimmed V and J ends, which lost 5 bases and 0 bases, there was a span of 13 bases. This CDR3 comprises 15 residues. The CDR3 nucleotides read TGTGCCAGTAGTCCGTACGCCAGACTGAACACTGAAGCTTTCTTT. It specifies CASSPYARLNTEAFF.

V usage is TRBV29-1 and J usage is TRBJ1-3, with a possible D match to TRBD1 (6 bases). Trimming took off 1 base at V and 3 bases at J, with 13 bases between the two ends. Germline V gene sequence: CDR1 SQVTM, CDR2 ANQGSEA. This CDR3 spans 15 amino acids. CDR3 sequence: CSVEAGETGGNTIYF. The CDR3, as DNA: TGCAGCGTTGAAGCCGGGGAGACAGGTGGAAACACCATATATTTT.

The J gene is TRBJ2-7, the V gene TRBV4-3; 11 bases are a match to TRBD2. The ends lost 0 bases at V and 3 bases at J; junction bases unmatched: 7. The CDR3 sequence is 17 residues long. Germline values: CDR1 LGHNA, CDR2 YSLEER. The CDR3: CASSQDEGTSGLYEQYF. In DNA form, the CDR3 reads TGCGCCAGCAGCCAAGATGAAGGGACTAGCGGCCTCTACGAGCAGTACTTC.

The V and J genes are TRBV30 and TRBJ2-2; no definite D call. Germline CDR1 GTSNPN, CDR2 SVGIG (reference sequence). The V end lost 0 bases, the J end lost 11 bases, and 7 bases lay between the germline ends. The CDR3 covers 11 residues. The CDR3 DNA sequence: TGTGCCTGGAGTGTACGGAGCGAGCTGTTTTTT. Encoded protein: CAWSVRSELFF.